The next 26 T cell receptor beta chains were all read from a single sample in a study of blood T cell repertoires in COVID-19 (dated by TCRdb to the early 2020s). Library method: the immunoSEQ multiplex PCR assay. The source is immuneACCESS, and TCRdb retained only in-frame sequences with V and J called. Part of the clones is not carried over; for the studies checked, unresolved V genes explain less than half of this, and the remainder is unexplained. The sample table contains approximately 150,000 clones; only one count was recorded for 87% of them. Approximately 9% of the sample belongs to the ten largest clones. Input material: peripheral blood. All receptors come from a woman aged 45-65 years with active or convalescent COVID-19.

J is TRBJ1-1 and V is TRBV27; 7 nucleotides agree with TRBD1. Germline CDR1 MNHEY, CDR2 SMNVEV (reference sequence). The CDR3 runs to 14 residues. V lost 5 bases and J lost 5; bases outside the gene matches: 8. DNA for the CDR3: TGTGCCAGCAGTGTGTCCCAGGGGGAAACTGAAGCTTTCTTT. Its translation is CASSVSQGETEAFF.

The chain has TRBV27 and TRBJ2-2; TRBD2 aligns across 7 bases. CDR1 is MNHEY and CDR2 is SMNVEV in the germline V gene (reference sequence). J gave up 4 bases and V 2 bases, and 7 bases lay outside the gene matches. This CDR3 is 16 amino acids long. The CDR3 bases are TGTGCCAGCAGTTTAAGTCTAACGGGGGGCACCGGGGAGCTGTTTTTT. It encodes CASSLSLTGGTGELFF.

The rearrangement uses TRBV7-9 and TRBJ2-1; TRBD2 matches 11 bases. This CDR3 contains 15 residues. Germline trimming cut 3 bases from V and 12 bases from J; bases unmatched to any gene: 10. Germline V gene sequence: CDR1 SEHNR, CDR2 FQNEAQ (reference sequence). This chain's CDR3 is CASSLALAGVIRQFF. In nucleotides, the CDR3 is TGTGCCAGCAGCTTGGCACTAGCGGGAGTGATTAGGCAGTTCTTC.

V gene TRBV5-1 combines with J gene TRBJ2-1; a possible D gene is TRBD2 (6 bases). This CDR3 has 15 amino acids. In germline, CDR1 is SGHRS, CDR2 YFSETQ. Trimming cost V 2 bases and J 1 base, with 10 bases left between them. CDR3 region: CASSFWGESYNEQFF. The CDR3 coding sequence is TGCGCCAGCAGCTTTTGGGGGGAGTCCTACAATGAGCAGTTCTTC.

The CDR3 loop reads CASSWGSGNTGELFF. The CDR3 nucleotides are TGTGCCAGCAGTTGGGGTAGCGGGAACACCGGGGAGCTGTTTTTT. The rearrangement joins TRBV28 to TRBJ2-2, with D perhaps TRBD2 (6 bases). The CDR3 consists of 15 residues. V shed 4 bases and J shed 1 base, with 10 bases lying between them. Germline V CDR1 and CDR2: MDHEN, SYDVKM.

The rearrangement joins TRBV19 to TRBJ2-5, with 7 bases fitting TRBD1. Germline CDR1 reads LNHDA; CDR2 reads SQIVND (reference sequence). Trimming at V came to 7 bases and at J to 4 bases, leaving 6 bases not matched to a gene. The CDR3 is 13 residues long. The CDR3, as DNA: TGTGCCAGTACCCCACAGGGGACAGAGACCCAGTACTTC. Encoded protein: CASTPQGTETQYF.

The chain uses TRBV30 and TRBJ1-4; 7 bases fit TRBD1. With 5 bases clipped from V and 3 bases from J, the junction kept 6 bases outside the gene matches. CDR1 GTSNPN and CDR2 SVGIG come from the germline V gene (reference sequence). This CDR3 has 14 residues. The CDR3 DNA reads as TGTGCCTGGGGCACCGGGACAGCTAATGAAAAACTGTTTTTT. Protein product: CAWGTGTANEKLFF.

This clone was detected only a few times. The DNA of the CDR3 is TGTGCCAGCAGTAGACAGGGGGCATTCGCTAGCGCTTTCTTT. Translation gives CASSRQGAFASAFF. The rearrangement uses TRBV6-2 or TRBV6-3 and TRBJ1-1; 10 bases line up with TRBD1. Trimming cost V 5 bases and J 11 bases; bases outside gene matches: 11. Germline V gene lookup returns CDR1 MNHEY and CDR2 SVGEGT. The CDR3 consists of 14 residues.

The rearrangement joins TRBV6-5 to TRBJ2-3; 7 positions agree with TRBD1. Looked up from germline, CDR1 is MNHEY and CDR2 is SVGAGI. The CDR3 is made up of 13 amino acids. V shed 6 bases and J 4 bases; nucleotides not matched to a gene: 4. CDR3 in amino acids: CASSPGQADTQYF. CDR3 DNA: TGTGCCAGCAGCCCCGGACAGGCAGATACGCAGTATTTT.

The rearrangement links TRBV6-6 to TRBJ1-2; possibly TRBD1 for D (5 bases). Germline V gives CDR1 MNHNY, CDR2 SVGAGI (reference sequence). The CDR3 sequence is 15 residues long. Trimming took 6 bases from V and 7 from J, leaving 21 bases between them. The CDR3 DNA reads TGTGCCAGCAGGCGAACCTTACAGGAGTCTCCTGGCTACACCTTC. Amino acid sequence: CASRRTLQESPGYTF.

The V and J genes are TRBV7-2 and TRBJ2-1; 7 bases agree with TRBD2. Germline CDR1 is SGHTA and CDR2 is FQGNSA. The CDR3 extends over 14 amino acids. Germline trimming cut 5 bases from V and 9 bases from J; bases unmatched to any gene: 10. The CDR3 loop is CASSLGGSFGEQFF. The CDR3 DNA reads as TGTGCCAGCAGCCTCGGGGGGTCTTTTGGTGAGCAGTTCTTC.

V and J are TRBV11-2 and TRBJ2-7; weak D call: TRBD1 (5 bases). CDR1 is SGHAT and CDR2 is FQNNGV in the germline V gene. The length of the CDR3 is 14 residues. Trimming pared 5 bases from V and 3 bases from J, leaving 14 bases between. The CDR3 DNA follows: TGTGCCAGCAGCCGATCGACAGTGTTCTACGAGCAGTACTTC. Encoded protein: CASSRSTVFYEQYF.

This chain connects TRBV12-3 or TRBV12-4 to TRBJ1-1; possibly TRBD1 for D (5 bases). This CDR3 region has 12 residues. V gave up 2 bases and J gave up 5 bases, with 6 bases separating them. CDR3 DNA sequence: TGTGCCAGCAGTTTAAAGGGGACTGAAGCTTTCTTT. Its translation is CASSLKGTEAFF.

This clone occurred once. The rearrangement links TRBV2 to TRBJ2-6, with TRBD1 identical over 11 bases. Germline assignment: CDR1 SNHLY and CDR2 FYNNEI. CDR3 size: 17 residues. The V gene end was trimmed by 3 bases and the J gene end by 2 bases; junction bases not matched to a gene: 3. The CDR3 coding sequence is TGTGCCAGCAGTGAGTGGACAGGGGGCGCTGGGGCCAACGTCCTGACTTTC. Translated, it gives CASSEWTGGAGANVLTF.

The chain uses TRBV28 and TRBJ1-1; 7 nucleotides agree with TRBD1. CDR3 size: 13 residues. Unmatched junction bases numbered 0, after V lost 4 bases and J lost 1 base. Germline lookup yields CDR1 MDHEN and CDR2 SYDVKM. The CDR3 here is CASSWTGNTEAFF. The CDR3 DNA reads TGTGCCAGCAGTTGGACAGGGAACACTGAAGCTTTCTTT. The variable domain in full, with the rest retrieved from reference TRBV28 and TRBJ1-1, is DVKVTQSSRYLVKRTGEKVFLECVQDMDHENMFWYRQDPGLGLRLIYFSYDVKMKEKGDIPEGYSVSREKKERFSLILESASTNQTSMYLCASSWTGNTEAFFGQGTRLTVV.

This clone was seen just once. V and J are TRBV7-6 and TRBJ2-7; TRBD1 matches at 12 bases. This CDR3 spans 16 amino acids. Trimming took 1 base from V and 5 from J; bases not matched to a gene: 6. Germline V gene lookup returns CDR1 SGHVS and CDR2 FNYEAQ. The CDR3 reads CASSLVPGQGADEQYF. The CDR3 nucleotides are TGTGCCAGCAGCTTAGTACCGGGACAGGGGGCAGACGAGCAGTACTTC.

The chain recombines TRBV10-3 with TRBJ1-2; 9 bases line up with TRBD1. The CDR3 runs 14 residues. Trimming took 11 bases from V and 4 from J; bases not matched to a gene: 11. Germline CDR1 reads ENHRY; CDR2 reads SYGVKD. The CDR3 DNA sequence: TGTGCCCTGAGTCCCGGGACAGGGACCTATGGCTACACCTTC. It is translated as CALSPGTGTYGYTF.

This clone occurred once. The rearrangement links TRBV11-2 to TRBJ2-7, with a possible D match to TRBD1 (6 bases). Germline V gene data show CDR1 as SGHAT and CDR2 as FQNNGV. CDR3 length: 14 amino acids. The ends were cut back, 5 bases at V and 2 bases at J, with 13 bases in the middle. The CDR3 bases are TGTGCCAGCAGCATCGACAGGACCCCCTACGAGCAGTACTTC. Protein sequence: CASSIDRTPYEQYF.

The chain links TRBV4-3 to TRBJ1-4; D is uncertain. Trimming took off 3 bases at V and 4 bases at J, with 12 bases between the two ends. Germline CDR1 and CDR2: LGHNA and YSLEER. The length of the CDR3 is 15 residues. CDR3 DNA: TGCGCCAGCAGCCAGGCGGAATCAATTAATGAAAAACTGTTTTTT. Amino acids: CASSQAESINEKLFF.

The chain couples TRBV4-3 to TRBJ2-6, with a possible D match to TRBD2 (6 bases). The CDR3 covers 17 residues. Germline V CDR1 and CDR2: LGHNA, YSLEER. V was cut by 1 base and J by 3 bases, with 13 bases left in between. CDR3 nucleotides: TGCGCCAGCAGCCAAGGGGACTTGCCGGGTGGGGCCAACGTCCTGACTTTC. The encoded protein is CASSQGDLPGGANVLTF.

The gene calls are TRBV27 and TRBJ1-5, with D possibly matching TRBD1 (5 bases). Germline V lookup: CDR1 MNHEY, CDR2 SMNVEV (reference sequence). V gave up 5 bases and J gave up 8 bases, with 19 bases separating them. The CDR3 spans 15 residues. CDR3 nucleotide sequence: TGTGCCAGCAGTCCCTATCTTGGCCTCAGGGAGCCCCAGCATTTT. The encoded protein is CASSPYLGLREPQHF.

V is TRBV11-2 and J is TRBJ1-2, with TRBD1 matching 9 bases. The CDR3 covers 13 residues. Germline CDR1 SGHAT, CDR2 FQNNGV. Losses at the gene ends were 4 bases for V and 7 bases for J; bases not matched to a gene: 4. CDR3 amino acids: CASSSGTGSGYTF. The CDR3 coding sequence is TGTGCCAGCAGCTCGGGGACAGGGAGTGGCTACACCTTC.

This clone turned up a few times. The chain has TRBV2 and TRBJ2-7; possibly TRBD2 for D (5 bases). Trimming took off 7 bases at V and 1 base at J, with 14 bases between the two ends. Germline V gene lookup returns CDR1 SNHLY and CDR2 FYNNEI. CDR3 length equals 14 residues. CDR3 sequence (DNA): TGTGCCAGCATAGGCGTCAGGAGGTCCTACGAGCAGTACTTC. This gives the protein CASIGVRRSYEQYF.

V usage is TRBV18 and J usage is TRBJ2-1; D perhaps matches TRBD2 (6 bases). Germline-derived CDR1 and CDR2 are KGHSH and LQKENI. Trimming pared 1 base from V and 0 bases from J, leaving 7 bases between. This CDR3 comprises 15 residues. CDR3: CASSPLTSSYNEQFF. CDR3 sequence (DNA): TGTGCCAGCTCACCACTGACTAGCTCCTACAATGAGCAGTTCTTC. The complete variable domain, with remaining parts taken from reference TRBV18 and TRBJ2-1, reads NAGVMQNPRHLVRRRGQEARLRCSPMKGHSHVYWYRQLPEEGLKFMVYLQKENIIDESGMPKERFSAEFPKEGPSILRIQQVVRGDSAAYFCASSPLTSSYNEQFFGPGTRLTVL.

The gene calls are TRBV30 and TRBJ1-5; D might be TRBD1 (5 bases). V lost 2 bases and J 5 bases, leaving 10 bases between the germline ends. There are 13 residues in the CDR3. CDR1 and CDR2 (germline): GTSNPN, SVGIG (reference sequence). The CDR3 loop is CAWSPGVYQPQHF. The CDR3 DNA reads as TGTGCCTGGAGTCCGGGGGTCTATCAGCCCCAGCATTTT. Based on the CDR3 plus reference TRBV30 and TRBJ1-5, the full variable domain is SQTIHQWPATLVQPVGSPLSLECTVEGTSNPNLYWYRQAAGRGLQLLFYSVGIGQISSEVPQNLSASRPQDRQFILSSKKLLLSDSGFYLCAWSPGVYQPQHFGDGTRLSIL.

The chain recombines TRBV7-2 with TRBJ1-6, with TRBD1 as a possible D gene (6 bases). Germline CDR1 is SGHTA and CDR2 is FQGNSA. CDR3 length equals 12 residues. Between the trimmed V and J ends, which lost 8 bases and 7 bases, there was a span of 9 bases. The CDR3 spells CASGQMNSPLHF. DNA for the CDR3: TGTGCCAGCGGACAGATGAATTCACCCCTCCACTTT.